This is a list of T cell receptor beta chains from one sample in a study of regulatory T cells in long-lasting Graves disease. MiXCR, run by TCRdb on the multiplex PCR reads, gives a single entry per CDR3 protein. The table has 400,000 to 500,000 distinct CDR3 sequences, approximately 23% seen once; the top ten hold 10% to 15%. Sequenced material: peripheral blood mononuclear cells (PBMCs), taken when the disease was refractory, from a patient treated with antithyroid drugs. All receptors come from a female donor with Graves disease. The CDR3 runs from the conserved cysteine through the conserved F or W. D genes are given only for firm matches. The size field is filled for only some rows; it gives once, few, many or a size class.

TRBJ1-3,17,few,TRBV9,.,CASSVAAVLTPGNTIYF,TGTGCCAGCAGCGTAGCTGCAGTGCTCACCCCTGGAAACACCATATATTTT
TRBJ1-1,16,many,TRBV19,.,CASSEGHMNRYTEAFF,TGTGCCAGTAGTGAGGGACATATGAATCGATACACTGAAGCTTTCTTT
TRBJ2-7,15,.,TRBV10-3,TRBD1,CAISGSDRAFYEQYF,TGTGCCATCAGTGGGTCAGACAGGGCCTTCTACGAGCAGTACTTC
TRBJ2-7,16,few,TRBV6-5,.,CASSYGVSGISYEQYF,TGTGCCAGCAGTTACGGCGTTAGCGGAATCTCCTACGAGCAGTACTTC
TRBJ2-7,16,.,TRBV11-2,.,CASSLIRGIPNKEQYF,TGTGCCAGCAGCTTAATACGCGGGATCCCCAATAAGGAGCAGTACTTC
TRBJ2-7,15,many,TRBV27,TRBD2,CASSLTSGASYEQYF,TGTGCCAGCAGCCTGACTAGCGGAGCTTCCTACGAGCAGTACTTC
TRBJ1-5,15,many,TRBV28,TRBD1,CASRTTQGTGQPQHF,TGTGCCAGCAGAACGACACAGGGGACTGGTCAGCCCCAGCATTTT
TRBJ2-2,14,many,TRBV28,TRBD2,CASSLTSGAGELFF,TGTGCCAGCAGTTTGACTAGCGGGGCCGGGGAGCTGTTTTTT
TRBJ2-1,15,few,TRBV2,.,CASSEEPAAVYEQFF,TGTGCCAGCAGTGAAGAGCCCGCCGCCGTTTATGAGCAGTTCTTC
TRBJ2-1,15,few,TRBV6-2/TRBV6-3,TRBD1,CASSYMGTGYNEQFF,TGTGCCAGCAGTTACATGGGGACAGGTTACAATGAGCAGTTCTTC
TRBJ2-5,11,few,TRBV3-2,.,CASGWRETQYF,TGTGCCAGCGGGTGGAGAGAGACCCAGTACTTC
TRBJ1-2,11,many,TRBV24-1,.,CATSGGGGYTF,TGTGCCACCAGTGGGGGGGGTGGCTACACCTTC
TRBJ2-5,13,.,TRBV3-1,.,CVSRLELAETQYF,TGTGTCAGCAGGCTAGAACTAGCCGAGACCCAGTACTTC
TRBJ2-5,14,many,TRBV29-1,TRBD2,CSAPDRGGRETQYF,TGCAGCGCCCCAGATCGGGGGGGACGGGAGACCCAGTACTTC
TRBJ1-5,16,few,TRBV19,TRBD1,CASSRKGQGGNQPQHF,TGTGCCAGTAGTAGGAAGGGACAGGGGGGCAATCAGCCCCAGCATTTT
TRBJ1-2,13,few,TRBV6-1,.,CASSALQGPINTF,TGTGCCAGCAGCGCCCTACAGGGACCGATCAACACCTTC
TRBJ1-2,16,many,TRBV5-1,TRBD1,CASSVGTGTGDYGYTF,TGCGCCAGCAGCGTGGGGACCGGGACAGGGGACTATGGCTACACCTTC
TRBJ1-6,14,many,TRBV7-3,.,CASSFTGINSPLHF,TGTGCCAGCAGCTTCACAGGGATTAATTCACCCCTCCACTTT
TRBJ1-4,14,many,TRBV11-2,.,CASSSRPNGEKLFF,TGTGCCAGCAGTTCTCGACCTAACGGGGAAAAACTGTTTTTT
TRBJ1-2,15,.,TRBV7-9,TRBD1,CASSSPGQGAYGYTF,TGTGCCAGCAGCTCGCCGGGACAGGGGGCGTATGGCTACACCTTC
TRBJ1-1,15,many,TRBV28,TRBD1,CASSAPTGPDTEAFF,TGTGCCAGCAGCGCTCCGACAGGGCCGGACACTGAAGCTTTCTTT
TRBJ1-6,14,.,TRBV29-1,TRBD1,CSVGGTGGDSPLHF,TGCAGCGTTGGGGGGACAGGGGGAGACTCACCCCTCCACTTT
TRBJ2-5,13,many,TRBV3-1,TRBD1,CASSYRGHETQYF,TGTGCCAGCAGCTACAGGGGGCATGAGACCCAGTACTTC
TRBJ1-5,14,many,TRBV12-3/TRBV12-4,.,CASRISGGNQPQHF,TGTGCCAGCAGGATTTCAGGGGGCAATCAGCCCCAGCATTTT
TRBJ2-7,14,many,TRBV5-1,TRBD1,CASRRQGTSYEQYF,TGCGCCAGCAGAAGACAGGGGACTTCCTACGAGCAGTACTTC
TRBJ2-5,16,many,TRBV7-8,TRBD2,CASSSRTSGGQETQYF,TGTGCCAGCAGCTCCCGGACTAGCGGGGGCCAAGAGACCCAGTACTTC
TRBJ2-2,15,few,TRBV7-8,.,CASSPLGGYTGELFF,TGTGCCAGCAGCCCTTTAGGCGGTTACACCGGGGAGCTGTTTTTT